This T cell receptor beta chain is drawn from a study of neurological immune-mediated disorders. Study-wide findings and caveats: The expanded clones of different subjects shared no CDR3 amino acid sequences (suggesting private repertoires in all groups).

In the case of this clonotype: Its cognate antigen is unknown.

TCRdb analysed the 5' RACE reads with MiXCR anew, one entry per CDR3 protein. This table has about 120,000 distinct CDR3 sequences, approximately 3.2% appearing once. Trimming removed 3 bases from V and 1 base from J; junction bases left unmatched: 12. CDR1 DFQATT and CDR2 SNEGSKA come from the germline V gene (reference sequence). The CDR3 consists of 18 residues. This sequence was found in a woman aged 25 to 39 with multiple sclerosis. The chain employs TRBV20-1 and TRBJ2-6; 7 bases line up with TRBD1. The source material was PBMCs. Written as DNA, the CDR3 is TGCAGTGCTAGGGGGCCCGGACAGGCGACGTCTGGGGCCAACGTCCTGACTTTC. Translating gives CSARGPGQATSGANVLTF.